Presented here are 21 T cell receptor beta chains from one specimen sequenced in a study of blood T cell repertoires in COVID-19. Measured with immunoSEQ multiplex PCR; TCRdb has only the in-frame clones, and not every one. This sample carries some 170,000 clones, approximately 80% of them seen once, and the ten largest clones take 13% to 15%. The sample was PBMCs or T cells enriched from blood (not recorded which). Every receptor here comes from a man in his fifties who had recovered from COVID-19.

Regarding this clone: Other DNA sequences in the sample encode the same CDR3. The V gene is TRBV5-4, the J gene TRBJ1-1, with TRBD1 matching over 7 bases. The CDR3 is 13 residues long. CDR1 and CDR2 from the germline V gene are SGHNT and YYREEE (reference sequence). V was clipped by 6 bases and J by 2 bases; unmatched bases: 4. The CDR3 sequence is CASTWDRNTEAFF. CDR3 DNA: TGTGCCAGCACATGGGACAGAAACACTGAAGCTTTCTTT.

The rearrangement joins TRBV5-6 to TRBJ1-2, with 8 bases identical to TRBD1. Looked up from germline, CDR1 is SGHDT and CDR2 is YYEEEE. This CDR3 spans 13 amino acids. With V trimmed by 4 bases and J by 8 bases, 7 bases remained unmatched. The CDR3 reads CASSDGQGRGYTF. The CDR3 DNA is TGTGCCAGCAGCGACGGACAGGGAAGAGGCTACACCTTC.

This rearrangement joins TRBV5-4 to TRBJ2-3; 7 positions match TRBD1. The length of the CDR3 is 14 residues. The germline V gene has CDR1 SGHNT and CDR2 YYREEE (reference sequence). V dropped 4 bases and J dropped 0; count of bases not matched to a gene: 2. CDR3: CASSRTGSTDTQYF. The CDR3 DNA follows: TGTGCCAGCAGCAGGACAGGAAGCACAGATACGCAGTATTTT.

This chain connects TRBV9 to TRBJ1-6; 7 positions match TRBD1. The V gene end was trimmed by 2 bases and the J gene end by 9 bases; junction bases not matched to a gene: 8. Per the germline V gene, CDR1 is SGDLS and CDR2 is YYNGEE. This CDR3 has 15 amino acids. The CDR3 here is CASSVQDRSGSPLHF. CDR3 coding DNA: TGTGCCAGCAGCGTCCAGGACAGGTCGGGTTCACCCCTCCACTTT.

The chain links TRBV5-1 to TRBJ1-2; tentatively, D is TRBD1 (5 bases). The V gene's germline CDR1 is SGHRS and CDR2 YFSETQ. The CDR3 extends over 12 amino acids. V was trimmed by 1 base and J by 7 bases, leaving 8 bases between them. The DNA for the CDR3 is TGCGCCAGCAGCTTGCAGGGCACTGGCTACACCTTC. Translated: CASSLQGTGYTF.

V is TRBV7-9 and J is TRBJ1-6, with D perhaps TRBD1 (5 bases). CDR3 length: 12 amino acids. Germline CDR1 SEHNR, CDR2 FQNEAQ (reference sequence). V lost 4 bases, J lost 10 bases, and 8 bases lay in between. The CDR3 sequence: CASSSQGSPLHF. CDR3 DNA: TGTGCCAGCAGCTCGCAGGGATCACCCCTCCACTTT.

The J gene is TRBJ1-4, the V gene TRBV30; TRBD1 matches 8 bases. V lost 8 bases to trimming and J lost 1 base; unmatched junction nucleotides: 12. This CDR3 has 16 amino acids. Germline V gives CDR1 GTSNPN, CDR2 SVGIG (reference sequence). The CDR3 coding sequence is TGTGCCGGACAGGGATCTCGTTTCGGAACTAATGAAAAACTGTTTTTT. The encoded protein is CAGQGSRFGTNEKLFF. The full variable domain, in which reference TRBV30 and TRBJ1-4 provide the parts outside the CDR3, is SQTIHQWPATLVQPVGSPLSLECTVEGTSNPNLYWYRQAAGRGLQLLFYSVGIGQISSEVPQNLSASRPQDRQFILSSKKLLLSDSGFYLCAGQGSRFGTNEKLFFGSGTQLSVL.

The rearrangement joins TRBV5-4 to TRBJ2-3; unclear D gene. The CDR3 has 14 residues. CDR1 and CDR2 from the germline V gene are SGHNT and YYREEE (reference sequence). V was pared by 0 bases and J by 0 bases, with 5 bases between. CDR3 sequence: CASSLVSSTDTQYF. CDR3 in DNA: TGTGCCAGCAGCTTGGTCTCGAGCACAGATACGCAGTATTTT.

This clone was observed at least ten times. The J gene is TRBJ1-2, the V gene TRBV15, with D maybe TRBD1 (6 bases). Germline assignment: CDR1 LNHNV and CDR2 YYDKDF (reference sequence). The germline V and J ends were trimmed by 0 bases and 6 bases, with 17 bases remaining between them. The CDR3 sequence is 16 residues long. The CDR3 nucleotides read TGTGCCACCAGCAGAGATCGCCCCCTGGCAGGGGATGGCTACACCTTC. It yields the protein CATSRDRPLAGDGYTF.

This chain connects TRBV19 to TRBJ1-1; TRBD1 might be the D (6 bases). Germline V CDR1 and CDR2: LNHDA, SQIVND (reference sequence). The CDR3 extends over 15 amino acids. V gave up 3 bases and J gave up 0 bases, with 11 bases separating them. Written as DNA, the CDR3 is TGTGCCAGTAGTATTGGGGGACAATTGAACACTGAAGCTTTCTTT. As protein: CASSIGGQLNTEAFF.

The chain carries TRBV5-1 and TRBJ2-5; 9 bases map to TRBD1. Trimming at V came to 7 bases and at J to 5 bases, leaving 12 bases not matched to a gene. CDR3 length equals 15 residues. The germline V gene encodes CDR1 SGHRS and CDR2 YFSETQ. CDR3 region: CASAPQGARGETQYF. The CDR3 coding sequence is TGCGCCAGCGCCCCACAGGGGGCACGGGGGGAGACCCAGTACTTC.

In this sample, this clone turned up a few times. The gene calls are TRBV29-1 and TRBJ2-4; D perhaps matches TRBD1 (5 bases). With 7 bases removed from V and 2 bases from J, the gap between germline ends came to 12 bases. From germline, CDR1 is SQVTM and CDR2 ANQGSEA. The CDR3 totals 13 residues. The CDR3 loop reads CSAGAGSKNIQYF. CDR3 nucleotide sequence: TGCAGCGCTGGGGCAGGGTCCAAAAACATTCAGTACTTC. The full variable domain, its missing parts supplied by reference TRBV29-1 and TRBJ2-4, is SAVISQKPSRDICQRGTSLTIQCQVDSQVTMMFWYRQQPGQSLTLIATANQGSEATYESGFVIDKFPISRPNLTFSTLTVSNMSPEDSSIYLCSAGAGSKNIQYFGAGTRLSVL.

The CDR3 nucleotides are TGCGCCAGCAGCCCCGCTTCTAGGCCCTCCTACGAGCAGTACTTC. Translated, it gives CASSPASRPSYEQYF. J is TRBJ2-7 and V is TRBV5-1, with D unresolved. V was shortened by 4 bases and J by 0 bases, with 14 bases between the two germline ends. The CDR3 extends over 15 amino acids. From germline, CDR1 is SGHRS and CDR2 YFSETQ. The full variable domain, with the rest looked up from reference TRBV5-1 and TRBJ2-7, is KAGVTQTPRYLIKTRGQQVTLSCSPISGHRSVSWYQQTPGQGLQFLFEYFSETQRNKGNFPGRFSGRQFSNSRSEMNVSTLELGDSALYLCASSPASRPSYEQYFGPGTRLTVT.

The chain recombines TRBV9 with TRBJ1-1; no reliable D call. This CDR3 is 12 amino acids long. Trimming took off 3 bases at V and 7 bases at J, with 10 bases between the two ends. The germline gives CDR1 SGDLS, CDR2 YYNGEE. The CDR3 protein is CASSGQQSEAFF. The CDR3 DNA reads TGTGCCAGCAGCGGACAACAGAGTGAAGCTTTCTTT.

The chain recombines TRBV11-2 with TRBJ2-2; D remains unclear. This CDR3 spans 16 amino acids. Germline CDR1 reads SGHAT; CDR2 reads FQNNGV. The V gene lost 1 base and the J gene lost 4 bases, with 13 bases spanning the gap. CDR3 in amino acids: CASSLGHQISTGELFF. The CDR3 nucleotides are TGTGCCAGCAGCTTAGGTCACCAGATAAGCACCGGGGAGCTGTTTTTT.

This chain's CDR3 is CASSYLGESSPLHF. The CDR3 DNA reads as TGTGCCAGCAGTTACCTAGGAGAGAGTTCACCCCTCCACTTT. V and J are TRBV6-5 and TRBJ1-6; D ambiguous. Trimming pared 2 bases from V and 9 bases from J, leaving 11 bases between. This CDR3 is built from 14 residues. Looked up from germline, CDR1 is MNHEY and CDR2 is SVGAGI.

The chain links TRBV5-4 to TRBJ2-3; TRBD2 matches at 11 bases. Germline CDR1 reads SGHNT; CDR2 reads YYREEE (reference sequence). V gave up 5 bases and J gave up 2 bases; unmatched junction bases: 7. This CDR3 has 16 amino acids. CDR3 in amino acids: CASRSTSGANTDTQYF. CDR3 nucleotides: TGTGCCAGCAGGTCGACTAGCGGGGCAAACACAGATACGCAGTATTTT.

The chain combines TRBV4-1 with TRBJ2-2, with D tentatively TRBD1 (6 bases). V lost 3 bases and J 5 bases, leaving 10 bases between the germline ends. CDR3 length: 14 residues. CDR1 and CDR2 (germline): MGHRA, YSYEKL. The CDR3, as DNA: TGCGCCAGCAGCCAGGAGGACAGAACCGGGGAGCTGTTTTTT. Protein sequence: CASSQEDRTGELFF.

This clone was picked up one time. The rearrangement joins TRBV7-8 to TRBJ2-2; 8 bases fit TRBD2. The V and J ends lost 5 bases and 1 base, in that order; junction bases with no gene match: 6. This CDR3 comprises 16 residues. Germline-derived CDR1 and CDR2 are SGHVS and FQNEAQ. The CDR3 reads CASSSRREGNTGELFF. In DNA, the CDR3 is TGTGCCAGCAGCAGCCGTCGGGAGGGGAACACCGGGGAGCTGTTTTTT. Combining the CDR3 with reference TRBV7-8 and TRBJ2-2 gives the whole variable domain GAGVSQSPRYKVAKRGQDVALRCDPISGHVSLFWYQQALGQGPEFLTYFQNEAQLDKSGLPSDRFFAERPEGSVSTLKIQRTQQEDSAVYLCASSSRREGNTGELFFGEGSRLTVL.

The CDR3 loop is CASSSNRGPTNEKLFF. The CDR3 nucleotides are TGTGCCAGCAGCTCCAACAGGGGCCCAACTAATGAAAAACTGTTTTTT. The gene calls are TRBV28 and TRBJ1-4, with 7 bases lining up with TRBD1. The CDR3 covers 16 residues. The germline V gene encodes CDR1 MDHEN and CDR2 SYDVKM. The junction had 7 bases not matched to a gene; V was cut back by 6 bases and J by 0 bases.

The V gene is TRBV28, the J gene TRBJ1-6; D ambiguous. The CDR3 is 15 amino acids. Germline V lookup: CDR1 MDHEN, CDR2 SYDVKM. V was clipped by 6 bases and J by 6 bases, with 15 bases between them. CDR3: CASSLMRGSNSPLHF. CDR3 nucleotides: TGTGCCAGCAGCTTGATGCGGGGATCTAATTCACCCCTCCACTTT.